The 23 T cell receptor beta chains below were found in one sample sequenced in a study of blood T cell repertoires in COVID-19. Sequencing was performed with immunoSEQ multiplex PCR; in TCRdb, only in-frame clones are kept and a portion is missing. This table has 90,000 to 150,000 clones, around three quarters appearing once. The sample consisted of peripheral blood. All receptors derive from a woman at least 80 years old with acute or convalescent COVID-19.

The rearrangement uses TRBV5-1 and TRBJ2-3; 13 positions match TRBD2. The CDR3 has 17 amino acids. Germline CDR1 is SGHRS and CDR2 is YFSETQ. With 4 bases clipped from V and 5 bases from J, the junction kept 10 bases outside the gene matches. CDR3 DNA: TGCGCCAGCAGCATATCTACTAGCGGGGGGGCCGGAGATACGCAGTATTTT. Protein sequence: CASSISTSGGAGDTQYF.

The chain is built from TRBV7-3 and TRBJ2-2; 7 positions match TRBD1. V lost 2 bases to trimming and J lost 4 bases; unmatched junction nucleotides: 4. The CDR3 loop spans 15 amino acids. CDR1 is SGHTA, CDR2 FQGTGA, per germline. The CDR3 coding sequence is TGTGCCAGCAGCTTAGACAGGGTGGGCACCGGGGAGCTGTTTTTT. It yields the protein CASSLDRVGTGELFF.

The chain joins TRBV6-5 to TRBJ1-2; no reliable D call. The CDR3 extends over 15 amino acids. Trimming removed 4 bases at V and 5 bases at J, with 17 bases between. Germline CDR1 reads MNHEY; CDR2 reads SVGAGI. CDR3: CASSSSRPSGYGYTF. DNA for the CDR3: TGTGCCAGCAGTTCATCGCGACCATCGGGGTATGGCTACACCTTC.

This clone has a handful of counts. The J gene is TRBJ1-2, the V gene TRBV7-2, with TRBD1 as a possible D gene (5 bases). The CDR3 length is 15 residues. Per germline, CDR1 SGHTA and CDR2 FQGNSA. V lost 4 bases, J lost 0 bases, and 12 bases lay in between. This chain's CDR3 is CASSSTGVPNYGYTF. In DNA form, the CDR3 reads TGTGCCAGCAGCTCCACAGGAGTACCTAACTATGGCTACACCTTC.

In its sample, this clone was seen once. This rearrangement joins TRBV3-1 (or the pseudogene TRBV3-2) to TRBJ1-4; a weak D match, TRBD1 (6 bases). Germline V gene data show CDR1 as LGHDT and CDR2 as YNNKEL (reference sequence). The V end lost 4 bases, the J end lost 8 bases, and 17 bases lay between the germline ends. The CDR3 has 15 amino acids. CDR3 in DNA: TGTGCCAGCAGCCTCAGGGGAGGGTTAAGGGAAAAACTGTTTTTT. It specifies CASSLRGGLREKLFF.

This clone appeared a single time. This chain joins TRBV7-2 and TRBJ1-1, with TRBD1 matching over 11 bases. The V and J ends lost 5 bases and 8 bases, in that order; junction bases with no gene match: 10. CDR1 is SGHTA and CDR2 is FQGNSA in the germline V gene. CDR3 size: 15 residues. DNA for the CDR3: TGTGCCAGCAGCGAAACGGGACAGGGGGTTAGCGAAGCTTTCTTT. Translating gives CASSETGQGVSEAFF.

The gene calls are TRBV6-5 and TRBJ2-4, with 9 nucleotides matching TRBD2. After removal of 3 bases from V and 1 base from J, the junction contained 1 base not matched to a gene. The CDR3 is 15 residues long. Looked up from germline, CDR1 is MNHEY and CDR2 is SVGAGI. CDR3 in DNA: TGTGCCAGCAGTTATAGCGGGAGTGCCAAAAACATTCAGTACTTC. Protein: CASSYSGSAKNIQYF.

The chain combines TRBV18 with TRBJ1-1; 7 bases match TRBD1. This CDR3 region has 14 residues. Germline V gives CDR1 KGHSH, CDR2 LQKENI. The ends lost 3 bases at V and 5 bases at J; junction bases unmatched: 6. CDR3 loop: CASSPQTGLTEAFF. CDR3 coding DNA: TGTGCCAGCTCACCGCAGACAGGGCTGACTGAAGCTTTCTTT.

The chain uses TRBV3-1 (or the pseudogene TRBV3-2) and TRBJ2-5; D is ambiguous. The CDR3 covers 15 residues. The germline V and J ends were trimmed by 0 bases and 2 bases, with 10 bases remaining between them. Per germline, CDR1 LGHDT and CDR2 YNNKEL (reference sequence). DNA of the CDR3: TGTGCCAGCAGCCAAGACCTGGTCCAGCAAGAGACCCAGTACTTC. Translated, it gives CASSQDLVQQETQYF.

V usage is TRBV4-2 and J usage is TRBJ1-2; the match to TRBD1 covers 12 bases. This CDR3 has 16 amino acids. The ends lost 3 bases at V and 5 bases at J; junction bases unmatched: 7. Germline CDR1 and CDR2: LGHNA and YNFKEQ. CDR3 residues: CASSQQGGQGAYGYTF. CDR3 nucleotides: TGTGCCAGCAGCCAGCAGGGGGGACAGGGGGCATATGGCTACACCTTC.

The V and J genes are TRBV23-1 and TRBJ1-1; D not resolved. TRBV23-1 is treated as an ORF (open reading frame) with a function not yet certain. The CDR3 runs 14 residues. V lost 3 bases and J lost 7, with 15 bases in between. CDR3 bases: TGCGCCAGCAGTCATTCACCATCGACTCGTGAAGCTTTCTTT. This sequence encodes CASSHSPSTREAFF.

The genes are TRBV5-4 and TRBJ2-5, with D maybe TRBD2 (5 bases). The CDR3 has 14 amino acids. CDR1 and CDR2 (germline): SGHNT, YYREEE (reference sequence). The V gene lost 4 bases and the J gene lost 4 bases, with 14 bases spanning the gap. CDR3 sequence (DNA): TGTGCCAGCAGCCCCGAGTTGGGGAGAGAGACCCAGTACTTC. Its translation: CASSPELGRETQYF.

This clone was counted between two and nine times. V and J are TRBV11-2 and TRBJ2-7; 7 bases agree with TRBD1. Germline trimming cut 5 bases from V and 3 bases from J; bases unmatched to any gene: 10. CDR1 is SGHAT, CDR2 FQNNGV, per germline. This CDR3 has 15 amino acids. The CDR3 loop reads CASSLSMGQYYEQYF. The CDR3 DNA sequence: TGTGCCAGCAGCCTCTCGATGGGACAGTACTACGAGCAGTACTTC.

The chain carries TRBV7-2 and TRBJ1-1, with 10 bases that match TRBD1. Per germline, CDR1 SGHTA and CDR2 FQGNSA. This CDR3 spans 16 amino acids. J lost 7 bases, V lost 2 bases, and 10 bases had no gene match. Here the CDR3 DNA reads TGTGCCAGCAGCTTAATTCCCGACAGGGGGCGACATGAAGCTTTCTTT. It specifies CASSLIPDRGRHEAFF. Full variable domain (outside the CDR3, taken from reference TRBV7-2 and TRBJ1-1): GAGVSQSPSNKVTEKGKDVELRCDPISGHTALYWYRQSLGQGLEFLIYFQGNSAPDKSGLPSDRFSAERTGGSVSTLTIQRTQQEDSAVYLCASSLIPDRGRHEAFFGQGTRLTVV.

The rearrangement joins TRBV18 to TRBJ2-1; the D gene is possibly TRBD1 (5 bases). V lost 3 bases and J lost 12, with 12 bases in between. The germline V gene encodes CDR1 KGHSH and CDR2 LQKENI. The CDR3 covers 12 residues. CDR3 in DNA: TGTGCCAGCTCACCGGACACCTCGGGGCAGTTCTTC. Amino acid sequence: CASSPDTSGQFF.

This clone was observed once. The rearrangement joins TRBV30 to TRBJ1-1, with D perhaps matching TRBD1 (5 bases). Germline V gene data show CDR1 as GTSNPN and CDR2 as SVGIG (reference sequence). V was pared by 3 bases and J by 7 bases, with 15 bases between. The CDR3 runs 13 residues. The CDR3 DNA reads as TGTGCCTGGAGGCCCGGGGGGATGCATGAAGCTTTCTTT. Its translation: CAWRPGGMHEAFF. Looking up the rest from reference TRBV30 and TRBJ1-1 gives the full variable domain: SQTIHQWPATLVQPVGSPLSLECTVEGTSNPNLYWYRQAAGRGLQLLFYSVGIGQISSEVPQNLSASRPQDRQFILSSKKLLLSDSGFYLCAWRPGGMHEAFFGQGTRLTVV.

The J gene is TRBJ1-2, the V gene TRBV18; possible D gene TRBD1, 6 bases. V was trimmed by 3 bases and J by 8 bases, leaving 10 bases between them. Germline V lookup: CDR1 KGHSH, CDR2 LQKENI. CDR3 length: 12 amino acids. Written as DNA, the CDR3 is TGTGCCAGCTCACCTCGGACAGAAGGCTACACCTTC. Translation gives CASSPRTEGYTF.

V is TRBV10-3 and J is TRBJ1-1; the D is unclear. The V end lost 4 bases, the J end lost 1 base, and 13 bases lay between the germline ends. Germline CDR1 is ENHRY and CDR2 is SYGVKD. CDR3 length: 15 amino acids. In nucleotides, the CDR3 is TGTGCCATCAGTGTAGGGCGGGGAGGGAACACTGAAGCTTTCTTT. Encoded protein: CAISVGRGGNTEAFF.

This clone appeared once. The V gene is TRBV15, the J gene TRBJ1-1; 10 positions match TRBD1. The CDR3 is 16 residues long. V shed 5 bases and J 3 bases; nucleotides not matched to a gene: 9. Germline CDR1 is LNHNV and CDR2 is YYDKDF (reference sequence). CDR3 DNA: TGTGCCACCAGCCGGGGACAGGGGTTTCAGGACACTGAAGCTTTCTTT. The encoded protein is CATSRGQGFQDTEAFF.

The chain combines TRBV7-8 with TRBJ1-1, with a possible D match to TRBD1 (5 bases). There are 13 residues in the CDR3. The ends were cut back, 5 bases at V and 2 bases at J, with 9 bases in the middle. Germline V CDR1 and CDR2: SGHVS, FQNEAQ. CDR3 protein: CASSIQDNTEAFF. CDR3 nucleotide sequence: TGTGCCAGCAGCATACAGGATAACACTGAAGCTTTCTTT.

This chain joins TRBV4-1 and TRBJ2-1, with 10 nucleotides matching TRBD2. Germline V gives CDR1 MGHRA, CDR2 YSYEKL. This CDR3 has 15 residues. V was clipped by 4 bases and J by 0 bases; unmatched bases: 0. CDR3 region: CASSRLAGSYNEQFF. In nucleotides, the CDR3 is TGCGCCAGCAGCCGACTAGCGGGCTCCTACAATGAGCAGTTCTTC.

V gene TRBV11-3 combines with J gene TRBJ2-5, with a weak D call TRBD2 (6 bases). In germline, CDR1 is SGHNT, CDR2 YENEEA. V lost 1 base, J lost 4 bases, and 13 bases lay in between. This CDR3 comprises 15 residues. CDR3 region: CASSLGSGGRETQYF. In nucleotides, the CDR3 is TGTGCCAGCAGCTTAGGATCAGGAGGGCGAGAGACCCAGTACTTC.

This chain connects TRBV4-2 to TRBJ1-2; D uncertain. Germline V gene lookup returns CDR1 LGHNA and CDR2 YNFKEQ. V lost 0 bases to trimming and J lost 2 bases, with 13 bases between them. CDR3 length: 16 residues. The CDR3 protein is CASSQDYGQPNYGYTF. The DNA for the CDR3 is TGTGCCAGCAGCCAAGATTATGGGCAGCCAAACTATGGCTACACCTTC.